This TCR beta chain was obtained from a study of T cells in Graves' hyperthyroidism and ophthalmopathy. The CDR3 runs 12 residues. Trimming shortened V by 4 bases and J by 10 bases, and 14 bases separated the two germline ends. Germline values: CDR1 SQVTM, CDR2 ANQGSEA. TCR beta CDR3 regions were amplified from RNA. During a first-round RT-PCR of the TCR CDR3, the HTBI primer set was used. A single record per CDR3 protein comes from TCRdb applying MiXCR to the multiplex PCR reads. The data hold 250,000 to 400,000 distinct CDR3 sequences, with about an eighth observed a single time. The sample holds many counts of this clonotype.

This TCR was recovered from a woman aged 40 to 50 with Graves' ophthalmopathy. The sequencing input was blood. J is TRBJ1-5 and V is TRBV29-1; D remains ambiguous. The CDR3 loop is CSVGVGTGPQHF. CDR3 in DNA: TGCAGCGTTGGTGTGGGCACGGGTCCCCAGCATTTT.